The 6 T cell receptor beta chains below come from one sample, sequenced in a study of control samples from healthy donors and cancer patients. Assay: immunoSEQ multiplex PCR; the TCRdb copy retains only in-frame clones and omits some. The table lists more than 25,000 clones, approximately 93% of them singletons. Source material: blood. Receptors originate from a man between 60 and 75 years old in good health.

V is TRBV19 and J is TRBJ1-2; D is possibly TRBD1 (5 bases). V was pared by 5 bases and J by 2 bases, with 18 bases between. The CDR3 is 16 amino acids. Germline V CDR1 and CDR2: LNHDA, SQIVND (reference sequence). The CDR3 DNA reads as TGTGCCAGTAGTGGAGGGGTCGGCTTCCTAAACTATGGCTACACCTTC. Translation: CASSGGVGFLNYGYTF.

The J gene is TRBJ2-5, the V gene TRBV21-1. TRBV21-1 is labeled a pseudogene. The CDR3 loop spans 19 amino acids. CDR3 in DNA: TGTGCCAGCAGCAAAGAAGGGGGTAAAGGGGGGACAACAAAAGAGACCCAGTACTTC. As protein: CASSKEGGKGGTTKETQYF.

The chain couples TRBV7-6 to TRBJ1-4, with TRBD1 matching 8 bases. CDR3 length equals 15 residues. V lost 5 bases and J lost 6; bases outside the gene matches: 8. Per the germline V gene, CDR1 is SGHVS and CDR2 is FNYEAQ. CDR3 sequence: CASSVRQGLDEKLFF. Here the CDR3 DNA reads TGTGCCAGCAGCGTTAGACAGGGGCTAGATGAAAAACTGTTTTTT.

V is TRBV3-1 (or the pseudogene TRBV3-2) and J is TRBJ2-3; D could derive from TRBD1 or TRBD2 (5 bases each). The V end lost 0 bases, the J end lost 6 bases, and 10 bases lay between the germline ends. From germline, CDR1 is LGHDT and CDR2 YNNKEL (reference sequence). The CDR3 runs to 14 residues. Here the CDR3 reads CASSQERGADTQYF. Here the CDR3 DNA reads TGTGCCAGCAGCCAAGAGCGAGGGGCGGATACGCAGTATTTT.

The chain is built from TRBV6-1 and TRBJ1-2; D is undetermined. CDR3 length: 14 amino acids. The V gene lost 1 base and the J gene lost 6 bases, with 12 bases spanning the gap. Per germline, CDR1 MNHNS and CDR2 SASEGT. The CDR3 coding sequence is TGTGCCAGCAGTGAAGGATCGGCTTGGGATGGCTACACCTTC. Encoded protein: CASSEGSAWDGYTF.

The chain has TRBV7-9 and TRBJ1-1; TRBD1 matches 7 bases. V trimming: 5 bases; J trimming: 2 bases; junction bases outside the gene matches: 11. The CDR3 runs 16 residues. CDR1 and CDR2 from the germline V gene are SEHNR and FQNEAQ (reference sequence). CDR3 protein: CASSPARGQTNTEAFF. The DNA of the CDR3 is TGTGCCAGCAGCCCCGCCCGGGGACAGACTAACACTGAAGCTTTCTTT.